This T cell receptor (beta chain) was retrieved from a study of T cell repertoires in cytomegalovirus infection. Study overall: Public TCR beta signature analysis indicated the presence of both CMV infection and matching HLA type. Study-wide results and limits: Adding up the frequency of public TCR beta families identified people who carried CMV plus the relevant HLA. HLA-C-restricted CMV clonotypes gave the most frequent clonotype in two of eight donors.

A remark on this clonotype: Its antigen remains unknown.

TCRdb re-called the reads through MiXCR, storing one row per CDR3 protein. The table has nearly 450,000 distinct CDR3 sequences, roughly 31% seen once. The origin of this receptor is a human donor in good health (CMV status not recorded). Some clones in this sample may be carry-over from other donors' samples. The sample was PBMCs.

CDR3: CSAWTSGGKTGELFF. The CDR3 coding sequence is TGCAGTGCTTGGACTAGCGGGGGCAAGACCGGGGAGCTGTTTTTT. J is TRBJ2-2 and V is TRBV20-1; 13 nucleotides agree with TRBD2. This CDR3 contains 15 residues. V lost 5 bases to trimming and J lost 5 bases; unmatched junction nucleotides: 5. The germline CDR1 and CDR2 sequences are DFQATT and SNEGSKA (reference sequence).